These T cell receptor beta chains were read from a single sample in a study of shared clonotypes between healthy human individuals. The protocol was immunoSEQ multiplex PCR, while the TCRdb copy is restricted to in-frame clones and leaves out a portion. Of more than 550,000 clones listed, 72% were seen once; the top ten hold under 2%. The specimen was memory CD4+ T cells sorted from blood. These receptors originate from a woman under 40 in good health. The CDR3 runs from the conserved cysteine through the conserved F or W.

>TRBV2|TRBJ1-2
CASSEERGRSYGYTF
>TRBV4-1|TRBJ2-7
CASSQERRERPYEQYF
>TRBV28|TRBJ2-6
CASSLWGKVVLTF
>TRBV7-3|TRBJ1-2
CASSLNRENYGYTF
>TRBV6-1|TRBJ1-1
CASSESRRDNTEAFF
>TRBV28|TRBJ2-1
CASSPWGAGNNEQFF
>TRBV6-1|TRBJ1-4
CASSELSGTVNEKLFF
>TRBV18|TRBJ2-1
CASSGLAGRMRSNEQFF
>TRBV11-2|TRBJ1-2
CASSLGQGYYGYTF
>TRBV6-6|TRBJ2-3
CASGQGGATDTQYF
>TRBV5-1|TRBJ1-5
CASSFSGQDQPQHF